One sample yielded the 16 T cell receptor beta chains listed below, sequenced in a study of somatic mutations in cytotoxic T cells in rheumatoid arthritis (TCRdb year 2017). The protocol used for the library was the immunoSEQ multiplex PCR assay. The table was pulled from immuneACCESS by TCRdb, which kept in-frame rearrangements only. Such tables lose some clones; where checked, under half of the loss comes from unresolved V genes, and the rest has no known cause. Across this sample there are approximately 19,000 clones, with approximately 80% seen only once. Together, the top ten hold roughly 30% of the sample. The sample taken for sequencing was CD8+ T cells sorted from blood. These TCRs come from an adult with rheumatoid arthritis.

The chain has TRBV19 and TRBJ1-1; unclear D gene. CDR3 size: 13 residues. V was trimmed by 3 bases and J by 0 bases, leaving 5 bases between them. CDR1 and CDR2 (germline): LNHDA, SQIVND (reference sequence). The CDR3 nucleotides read TGTGCCAGTAGTATTGCCTTGAACACTGAAGCTTTCTTT. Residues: CASSIALNTEAFF. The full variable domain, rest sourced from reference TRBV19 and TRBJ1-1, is DGGITQSPKYLFRKEGQNVTLSCEQNLNHDAMYWYRQDPGQGLRLIYYSQIVNDFQKGDIAEGYSVSREKKESFPLTVTSAQKNPTAFYLCASSIALNTEAFFGQGTRLTVV.

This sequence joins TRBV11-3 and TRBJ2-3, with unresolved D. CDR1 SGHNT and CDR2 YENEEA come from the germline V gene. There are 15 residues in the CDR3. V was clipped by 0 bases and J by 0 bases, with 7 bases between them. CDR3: CASSLDSPSTDTQYF. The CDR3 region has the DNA TGTGCCAGCAGCTTAGATAGCCCTAGCACAGATACGCAGTATTTT. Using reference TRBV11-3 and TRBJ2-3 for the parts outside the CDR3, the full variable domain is EAGVVQSPRYKIIEKKQPVAFWCNPISGHNTLYWYLQNLGQGPELLIRYENEEAVDDSQLPKDRFSAERLKGVDSTLKIQPAELGDSAVYLCASSLDSPSTDTQYFGPGTRLTVL.

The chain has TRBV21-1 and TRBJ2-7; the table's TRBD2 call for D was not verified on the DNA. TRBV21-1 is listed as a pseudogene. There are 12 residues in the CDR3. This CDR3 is CASSKERRLKYF. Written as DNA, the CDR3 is TGTGCCAGCAGCAAAGAGAGGAGGCTGAAGTACTTC.

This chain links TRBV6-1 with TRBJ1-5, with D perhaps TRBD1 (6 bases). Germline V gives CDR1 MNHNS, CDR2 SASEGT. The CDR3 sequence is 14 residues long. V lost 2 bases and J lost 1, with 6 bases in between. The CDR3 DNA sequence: TGTGCCAGCAGTGAACAGGGGAGCAATCAGCCCCAGCATTTT. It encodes CASSEQGSNQPQHF.

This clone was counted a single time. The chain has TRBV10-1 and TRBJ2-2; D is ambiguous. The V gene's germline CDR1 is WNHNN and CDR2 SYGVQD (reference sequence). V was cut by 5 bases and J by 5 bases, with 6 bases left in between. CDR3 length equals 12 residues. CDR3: CASSLGTGELFF. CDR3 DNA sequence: TGCGCCAGCAGTTTGGGTACCGGGGAGCTGTTTTTT.

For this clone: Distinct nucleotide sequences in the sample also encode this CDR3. CDR3 in DNA: TGTGCCAGCAGCTTCTCCGGGGAAGAGCAGTACTTC. This translates into CASSFSGEEQYF. The gene calls are TRBV5-5 and TRBJ2-7, with D possibly TRBD2 on 5 matching bases. The CDR3 is 12 amino acids. Germline lookup yields CDR1 SGHKS and CDR2 YYEKEE (reference sequence). The V end was cut by 2 bases, the J end by 7 bases, with 10 bases between.

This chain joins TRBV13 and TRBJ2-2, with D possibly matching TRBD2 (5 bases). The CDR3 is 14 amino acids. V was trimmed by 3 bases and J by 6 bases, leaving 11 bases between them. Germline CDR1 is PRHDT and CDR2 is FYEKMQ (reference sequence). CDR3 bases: TGTGCCAGCAGCTTCGGTTTGGGAGCCGGGGAGCTGTTTTTT. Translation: CASSFGLGAGELFF.

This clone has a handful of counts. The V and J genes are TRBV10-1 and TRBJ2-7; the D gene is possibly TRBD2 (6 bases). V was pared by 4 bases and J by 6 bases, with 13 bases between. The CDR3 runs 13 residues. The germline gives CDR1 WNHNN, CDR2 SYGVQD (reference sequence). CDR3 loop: CASSARTGGEQYF. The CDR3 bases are TGCGCCAGCAGTGCCAGGACCGGGGGCGAGCAGTACTTC.

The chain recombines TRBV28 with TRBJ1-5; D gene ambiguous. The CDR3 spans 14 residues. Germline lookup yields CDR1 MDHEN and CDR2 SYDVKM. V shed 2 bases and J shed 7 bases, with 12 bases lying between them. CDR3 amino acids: CASSLPGEDQPQHF. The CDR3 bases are TGTGCCAGCAGTTTACCGGGAGAAGACCAGCCCCAGCATTTT.

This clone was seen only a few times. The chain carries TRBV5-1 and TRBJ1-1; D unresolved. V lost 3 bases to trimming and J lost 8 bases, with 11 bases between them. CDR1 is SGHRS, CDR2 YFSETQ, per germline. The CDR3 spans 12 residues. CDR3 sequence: CASSYSDKEAFF. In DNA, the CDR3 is TGCGCCAGCAGCTATTCCGACAAAGAAGCTTTCTTT.

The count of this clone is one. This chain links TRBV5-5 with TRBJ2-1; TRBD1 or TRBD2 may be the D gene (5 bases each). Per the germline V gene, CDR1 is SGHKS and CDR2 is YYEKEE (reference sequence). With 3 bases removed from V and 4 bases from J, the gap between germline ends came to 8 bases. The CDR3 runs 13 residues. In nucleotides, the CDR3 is TGTGCCAGCAGCTCGGGACCGTACAATGAGCAGTTCTTC. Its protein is CASSSGPYNEQFF.

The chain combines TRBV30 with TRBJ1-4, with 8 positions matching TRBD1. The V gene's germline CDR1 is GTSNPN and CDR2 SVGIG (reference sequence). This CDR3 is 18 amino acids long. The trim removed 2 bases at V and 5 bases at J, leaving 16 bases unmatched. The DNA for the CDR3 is TGTGCCTGGAGTCCGACAGGGGTGGGGGGGGACTTGAATGAAAAACTGTTTTTT. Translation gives CAWSPTGVGGDLNEKLFF.

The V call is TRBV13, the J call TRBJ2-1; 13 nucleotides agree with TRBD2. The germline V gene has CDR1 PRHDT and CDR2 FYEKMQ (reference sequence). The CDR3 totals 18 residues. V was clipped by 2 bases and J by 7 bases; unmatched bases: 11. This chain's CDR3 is CASSLLVGGTSGVNEQFF. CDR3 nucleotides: TGTGCCAGCAGCTTATTAGTCGGGGGGACTAGCGGGGTTAATGAGCAGTTCTTC.

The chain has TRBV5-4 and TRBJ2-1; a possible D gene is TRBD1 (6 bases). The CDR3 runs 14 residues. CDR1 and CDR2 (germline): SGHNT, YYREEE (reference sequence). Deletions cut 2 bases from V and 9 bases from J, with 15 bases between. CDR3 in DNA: TGTGCCAGCAGCTTAATACAGGGTCGGGCTGAGCAGTTCTTC. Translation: CASSLIQGRAEQFF.

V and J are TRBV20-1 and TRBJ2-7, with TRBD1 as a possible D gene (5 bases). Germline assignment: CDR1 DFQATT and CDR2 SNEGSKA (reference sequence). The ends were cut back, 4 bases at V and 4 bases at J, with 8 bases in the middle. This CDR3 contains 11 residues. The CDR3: CSAKRGYEQYF. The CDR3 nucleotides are TGCAGTGCTAAAAGGGGATACGAGCAGTACTTC.

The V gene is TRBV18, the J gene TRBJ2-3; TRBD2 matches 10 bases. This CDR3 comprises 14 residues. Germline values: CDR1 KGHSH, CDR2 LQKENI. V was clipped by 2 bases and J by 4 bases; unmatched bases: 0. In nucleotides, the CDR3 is TGTGCCAGCTCACCAGGACTAGCGGCAGATACGCAGTATTTT. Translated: CASSPGLAADTQYF.